Presented here are 29 T cell receptor beta chains from one specimen sequenced in a study of blood T cell repertoires in COVID-19. Profiled with immunoSEQ multiplex PCR; TCRdb holds only in-frame clones, not every one. Found here are 90,000 to 150,000 clones, roughly 90% of them singletons; the top ten hold 7.5% to 9%. Sample: peripheral blood. The receptors were gathered from an older man who had recovered from COVID-19.

The rearrangement uses TRBV7-9 and TRBJ1-1; D might be TRBD1 (5 bases). Trimming removed 4 bases from V and 1 base from J, with 10 bases in between. The length of the CDR3 is 14 residues. CDR1 and CDR2 (germline): SEHNR, FQNEAQ (reference sequence). As DNA, the CDR3 is TGTGCCAGCAGCTCGCGGACAAAGAACACTGAAGCTTTCTTT. Its protein is CASSSRTKNTEAFF. The whole variable domain, remainder taken from reference TRBV7-9 and TRBJ1-1, is DTGVSQNPRHKITKRGQNVTFRCDPISEHNRLYWYRQTLGQGPEFLTYFQNEAQLEKSRLLSDRFSAERPKGSFSTLEIQRTEQGDSAMYLCASSSRTKNTEAFFGQGTRLTVV.

This clone was detected a few times. The chain recombines TRBV4-3 with TRBJ1-3; no firm D call. The CDR3 runs to 18 residues. Per germline, CDR1 LGHNA and CDR2 YSLEER. Trimming left V 3 bases short and J 0 bases short, with 18 bases between. As DNA, the CDR3 is TGCGCCAGCAGCCAGAAGAGTGGCGCAACTAGCTCTGGAAACACCATATATTTT. Its translation is CASSQKSGATSSGNTIYF.

The V gene is TRBV2, the J gene TRBJ1-5, with D perhaps matching TRBD1 (6 bases). Between the trimmed V and J ends, which lost 8 bases and 2 bases, there was a span of 19 bases. Per the germline V gene, CDR1 is SNHLY and CDR2 is FYNNEI. The CDR3 sequence is 16 residues long. DNA for the CDR3: TGTGCCAGCCAAACGGGGGGCCTAAGTCGCAATCAGCCCCAGCATTTT. Protein product: CASQTGGLSRNQPQHF.

The chain combines TRBV19 with TRBJ1-2, with 8 bases matching TRBD1. The CDR3 runs 13 residues. With V trimmed by 6 bases and J by 7 bases, 7 bases remained unmatched. Germline V CDR1 and CDR2: LNHDA, SQIVND (reference sequence). The CDR3 loop is CASRDRASIGYTF. The CDR3 region has the DNA TGTGCCAGTAGGGACAGGGCTTCGATTGGCTACACCTTC.

The gene calls are TRBV2 and TRBJ1-1; 12 nucleotides match TRBD1. Unmatched junction bases numbered 11, after V lost 8 bases and J lost 4 bases. The CDR3 is made up of 16 amino acids. Per germline, CDR1 SNHLY and CDR2 FYNNEI. The CDR3 region is CASVKGQGASGTEAFF. For the CDR3, the DNA is TGTGCCAGCGTAAAGGGACAGGGGGCGAGTGGCACTGAAGCTTTCTTT.

This rearrangement joins TRBV9 to TRBJ2-1; perhaps TRBD2 as D (6 bases). Germline-derived CDR1 and CDR2 are SGDLS and YYNGEE. This CDR3 comprises 14 residues. Deletions cut 2 bases from V and 3 bases from J, with 9 bases between. The CDR3 loop is CASSVSGRYNEQFF. DNA of the CDR3: TGTGCCAGCAGCGTTAGCGGACGCTACAATGAGCAGTTCTTC. The full variable domain, in which reference TRBV9 and TRBJ2-1 provide the parts outside the CDR3, is DSGVTQTPKHLITATGQRVTLRCSPRSGDLSVYWYQQSLDQGLQFLIQYYNGEERAKGNILERFSAQQFPDLHSELNLSSLELGDSALYFCASSVSGRYNEQFFGPGTRLTVL.

The rearrangement uses TRBV7-9 and TRBJ1-6, with 7 bases lining up with TRBD1. The CDR3 contains 14 residues. The V and J ends lost 5 bases and 7 bases, in that order; junction bases with no gene match: 5. The germline V gene has CDR1 SEHNR and CDR2 FQNEAQ (reference sequence). The CDR3 nucleotides read TGTGCCAGCAGCCCCAGGGGGATCAATTCACCCCTCCACTTT. Its protein product is CASSPRGINSPLHF.

This sequence joins TRBV7-6 and TRBJ2-1, with 8 bases that match TRBD2. CDR1 and CDR2 from the germline V gene are SGHVS and FNYEAQ. V shed 5 bases and J 4 bases; nucleotides not matched to a gene: 10. This CDR3 region has 16 residues. The CDR3 DNA sequence: TGTGCCAGCAGCCCACCGAGCGGGAGTAGGTACAATGAGCAGTTCTTC. Amino acids: CASSPPSGSRYNEQFF.

The DNA for the CDR3 is TGTGCCAGCAACCCGGCAGGGGCCGGGGGGGCCAAAAACATTCAGTACTTC. Translated, it gives CASNPAGAGGAKNIQYF. J is TRBJ2-4 and V is TRBV28; possible D gene TRBD2, 7 bases. Trimming pared 7 bases from V and 1 base from J, leaving 20 bases between. CDR1 and CDR2 from the germline V gene are MDHEN and SYDVKM. The CDR3 totals 17 residues. Based on the CDR3 plus reference TRBV28 and TRBJ2-4, the full variable domain is DVKVTQSSRYLVKRTGEKVFLECVQDMDHENMFWYRQDPGLGLRLIYFSYDVKMKEKGDIPEGYSVSREKKERFSLILESASTNQTSMYLCASNPAGAGGAKNIQYFGAGTRLSVL.

A few counts support this clone. The chain couples TRBV5-4 to TRBJ2-3; D possibly corresponds to TRBD2 (6 bases). The CDR3 has 14 residues. Germline V CDR1 and CDR2: SGHNT, YYREEE (reference sequence). Deletions cut 3 bases from V and 4 bases from J, with 12 bases between. CDR3 bases: TGTGCCAGCAGCTCCGCACTAGCCCCAGATACGCAGTATTTT. This encodes CASSSALAPDTQYF. Supplemented by reference TRBV5-4 and TRBJ2-3, the full variable domain reads ETGVTQSPTHLIKTRGQQVTLRCSSQSGHNTVSWYQQALGQGPQFIFQYYREEENGRGNFPPRFSGLQFPNYSSELNVNALELDDSALYLCASSSALAPDTQYFGPGTRLTVL.

The chain is built from TRBV9 and TRBJ2-1; 11 bases fit TRBD1. The V gene's germline CDR1 is SGDLS and CDR2 YYNGEE. This CDR3 contains 20 residues. V gave up 2 bases and J gave up 5 bases; unmatched junction bases: 18. The CDR3 spells CASSVYGIWTGGGTDNEQFF. The DNA of the CDR3 is TGTGCCAGCAGCGTCTATGGAATCTGGACAGGGGGCGGGACGGACAATGAGCAGTTCTTC.

This clone was seen a single time. The CDR3 nucleotides are TGTGCCAGCAGCTTCGGACAAAGGGCTGCACCCCTCCACTTT. It is translated as CASSFGQRAAPLHF. The chain recombines TRBV5-5 with TRBJ1-6; D might be TRBD1 (5 bases). The CDR3 is made up of 14 amino acids. Germline assignment: CDR1 SGHKS and CDR2 YYEKEE (reference sequence). V was pared by 2 bases and J by 11 bases, with 14 bases between. The complete variable domain, with remaining parts taken from reference TRBV5-5 and TRBJ1-6, reads DAGVTQSPTHLIKTRGQQVTLRCSPISGHKSVSWYQQVLGQGPQFIFQYYEKEERGRGNFPDRFSARQFPNYSSELNVNALLLGDSALYLCASSFGQRAAPLHFGNGTRLTVT.

For the CDR3, the DNA is TGCGCCAGCAGCTTGGAAGTGACAGCATTAACCTTGAACACTGAAGCTTTCTTT. Its translation is CASSLEVTALTLNTEAFF. The chain has TRBV5-1 and TRBJ1-1; possibly TRBD1 for D (5 bases). CDR1 is SGHRS and CDR2 is YFSETQ in the germline V gene. Trimming stripped 0 bases from V and 0 bases from J, with 18 bases between. This CDR3 is 18 amino acids long.

The V gene is TRBV15, the J gene TRBJ2-3; 12 nucleotides agree with TRBD2. Germline CDR1 reads LNHNV; CDR2 reads YYDKDF (reference sequence). With V trimmed by 5 bases and J by 2 bases, 11 bases remained unmatched. CDR3 length: 18 residues. The CDR3 protein is CATSDLGGLAGTTDTQYF. For the CDR3, the DNA is TGTGCCACCAGCGACTTGGGTGGACTAGCGGGAACCACAGATACGCAGTATTTT.

This clone came up a few times. The chain is built from TRBV6-2 or TRBV6-3 and TRBJ2-7; D remains unclear. The V gene's germline CDR1 is MNHEY and CDR2 SVGEGT. CDR3 length equals 12 residues. Trimming left V 2 bases short and J 4 bases short, with 6 bases between. CDR3 coding DNA: TGTGCCAGCAGTTACGGCCTTTACGAGCAGTACTTC. Translated: CASSYGLYEQYF.

V usage is TRBV18 and J usage is TRBJ2-3; D possibly corresponds to TRBD1 (6 bases). Trimming removed 3 bases from V and 4 bases from J, with 11 bases in between. CDR1 is KGHSH and CDR2 is LQKENI in the germline V gene. The CDR3 is made up of 14 amino acids. The CDR3 bases are TGTGCCAGCTCACCGGTTCAGGGGCCAGATACGCAGTATTTT. It yields the protein CASSPVQGPDTQYF. Together with reference TRBV18 and TRBJ2-3, the CDR3 gives the full variable domain: NAGVMQNPRHLVRRRGQEARLRCSPMKGHSHVYWYRQLPEEGLKFMVYLQKENIIDESGMPKERFSAEFPKEGPSILRIQQVVRGDSAAYFCASSPVQGPDTQYFGPGTRLTVL.

This clone was observed a few times. J is TRBJ1-5 and V is TRBV2; no definite D call. The germline V and J ends were trimmed by 2 bases and 5 bases, with 10 bases remaining between them. The CDR3 runs 14 residues. Germline V lookup: CDR1 SNHLY, CDR2 FYNNEI. The CDR3: CASSERMRDQPQHF. The DNA of the CDR3 is TGTGCCAGCAGTGAAAGGATGCGGGATCAGCCCCAGCATTTT.

This clone came up once. This sequence joins TRBV4-1 and TRBJ2-7; a possible D gene is TRBD1 (6 bases). Trimming took 4 bases from V and 3 from J, leaving 25 bases between them. Germline CDR1 is MGHRA and CDR2 is YSYEKL. The CDR3 is 18 residues long. CDR3 nucleotides: TGCGCCAGCAGCCCTAGGGGGTCACCGGGAAAATTTTTCTACGAGCAGTACTTC. This gives the protein CASSPRGSPGKFFYEQYF.

The rearrangement uses TRBV15 and TRBJ2-7, with unresolved D. The CDR3 extends over 13 amino acids. Between the trimmed V and J ends, which lost 0 bases and 3 bases, there was a span of 6 bases. Germline loops: CDR1 LNHNV, CDR2 YYDKDF (reference sequence). CDR3 in amino acids: CATSRDYGYEQYF. For the CDR3, the DNA is TGTGCCACCAGCAGAGATTACGGCTACGAGCAGTACTTC.

The chain links TRBV28 to TRBJ2-3, with 8 bases aligning to TRBD1. After removal of 5 bases from V and 3 bases from J, the junction contained 10 bases not matched to a gene. This CDR3 is 16 amino acids long. Germline V gene data show CDR1 as MDHEN and CDR2 as SYDVKM. CDR3: CASSPTGTGKTDTQYF. CDR3 in DNA: TGTGCCAGCAGTCCTACCGGGACAGGAAAGACAGATACGCAGTATTTT.

The chain uses TRBV21-1 and TRBJ2-7; whether TRBD2, the table's D call, matches the DNA was not checked. TRBV21-1 counts as a pseudogene. The CDR3 runs to 12 residues. CDR3 sequence: CASSKWEGEQYF. The CDR3 coding sequence is TGTGCCAGCAGCAAATGGGAGGGGGAGCAGTACTTC.

DNA of the CDR3: TGTGCCAGCAGCACAAGGGACAGTGCCAATGAGCAGTTCTTC. Translation: CASSTRDSANEQFF. V is TRBV9 and J is TRBJ2-1; 7 bases agree with TRBD1. V shed 4 bases, J shed 6 bases, and the junction held 7 bases outside the gene matches. Germline V CDR1 and CDR2: SGDLS, YYNGEE. The CDR3 length is 14 residues. Combining the CDR3 with reference TRBV9 and TRBJ2-1 gives the whole variable domain DSGVTQTPKHLITATGQRVTLRCSPRSGDLSVYWYQQSLDQGLQFLIQYYNGEERAKGNILERFSAQQFPDLHSELNLSSLELGDSALYFCASSTRDSANEQFFGPGTRLTVL.

The chain combines TRBV6-2 or TRBV6-3 with TRBJ1-1, with TRBD1 matching 10 bases. The CDR3 totals 14 residues. Looked up from germline, CDR1 is MNHEY and CDR2 is SVGEGT. V dropped 4 bases and J dropped 2; count of bases not matched to a gene: 1. CDR3 protein: CASSWTGGNTEAFF. The CDR3 DNA sequence: TGTGCCAGCAGTTGGACAGGGGGTAACACTGAAGCTTTCTTT.

The V call is TRBV7-2, the J call TRBJ2-7, with 8 bases aligning to TRBD1. Germline-derived CDR1 and CDR2 are SGHTA and FQGNSA. The V and J ends lost 4 bases and 4 bases, in that order; junction bases with no gene match: 6. The length of the CDR3 is 14 residues. Here the CDR3 reads CASSSMDRDYEQYF. The CDR3 DNA reads TGTGCCAGCAGCTCGATGGACAGGGATTACGAGCAGTACTTC. The full variable domain, its missing parts supplied by reference TRBV7-2 and TRBJ2-7, is GAGVSQSPSNKVTEKGKDVELRCDPISGHTALYWYRQSLGQGLEFLIYFQGNSAPDKSGLPSDRFSAERTGGSVSTLTIQRTQQEDSAVYLCASSSMDRDYEQYFGPGTRLTVT.

V is TRBV6-5 and J is TRBJ2-7; D may be TRBD2 (5 bases). This CDR3 is built from 15 residues. Germline assignment: CDR1 MNHEY and CDR2 SVGAGI. Trimming left V 0 bases short and J 6 bases short, with 15 bases between. CDR3 sequence: CASSYSTRVSGEQYF. The DNA of the CDR3 is TGTGCCAGCAGTTACTCGACGAGGGTGTCTGGCGAGCAGTACTTC.

This chain uses TRBV18 with TRBJ2-7; possible D gene TRBD1, 6 bases. Germline assignment: CDR1 KGHSH and CDR2 LQKENI. This CDR3 has 14 amino acids. The V end lost 3 bases, the J end lost 0 bases, and 9 bases lay between the germline ends. CDR3 in DNA: TGTGCCAGCTCACCCCGGGACAACTCCTACGAGCAGTACTTC. It is translated as CASSPRDNSYEQYF.

The chain combines TRBV3-1 (or the pseudogene TRBV3-2) with TRBJ2-1; D is possibly TRBD2 (7 bases). Germline lookup yields CDR1 LGHDT and CDR2 YNNKEL (reference sequence). V was clipped by 0 bases and J by 7 bases, with 13 bases between them. This CDR3 comprises 15 residues. CDR3 sequence: CASSQDPGRGNEQFF. For the CDR3, the DNA is TGTGCCAGCAGCCAAGACCCGGGGAGGGGGAATGAGCAGTTCTTC.

The rearrangement links TRBV4-1 to TRBJ1-1, with D possibly matching TRBD1 (5 bases). CDR1 and CDR2 from the germline V gene are MGHRA and YSYEKL. V lost 1 base, J lost 5 bases, and 17 bases lay in between. The CDR3 consists of 16 residues. The CDR3: CASSQVVTGPRTEAFF. CDR3 DNA: TGCGCCAGCAGCCAAGTAGTAACAGGCCCCAGGACTGAAGCTTTCTTT.

This clone appeared a single time. The chain combines TRBV7-3 with TRBJ1-4; D gene uncertain. The V gene lost 5 bases and the J gene lost 17 bases, with 15 bases spanning the gap. The CDR3 length is 11 residues. The V gene's germline CDR1 is SGHTA and CDR2 FQGTGA. The CDR3 loop reads CASSPVWPHFF. The CDR3 DNA sequence: TGTGCCAGCAGCCCCGTGTGGCCCCATTTTTTT.